This T cell receptor (beta chain) stems from a study of blood T cell repertoires in COVID-19 (dated by TCRdb to 2018 to 2021). General notes on the study: Samples covering the acute and convalescent phases of COVID-19 were provided by collaborators in the United States, Italy and Spain. The material from the prospective study consisted of cDNA or gDNA derived from T cells, B-cell-depleted T cells, or PBMCs. Subjects who had been exposed to COVID-19, were actively infected with it, or had recovered from it provided the deeply sampled blood TCRbeta repertoires that made up the dataset. The repertoires were released in a freely available public database meant as a resource for research on the immune response to SARS-CoV-2. Samples were obtained from the ongoing ImmuneRACE study (first 160 participants) and from over a thousand subjects provided by 6 global collaborators. Sample metadata almost always included a de-identified subject ID, COVID-19 status, age in years and sex. Where HLA class I and class II types were available, the types were taken from metadata supplied by the sample provider, not from assay-based typing.

Study-level results and caveats: The quantity of clinical and demographic metadata differed by source and by participant and was supplied without curation.

The immunoSEQ Assay, a bias-controlled multiplex PCR, was used to amplify TCRbeta CDR3 regions from genomic DNA. Turning to the authors' computational methods: The number of nucleated cells in each sample was estimated by amplification of reference gene primers within the assay. To quantify the absolute abundance of each unique TCRbeta CDR3 rearrangement, sequence reads were collapsed and filtered. For each sample, productive Simpson clonality was calculated as the square root of Simpson's diversity index across productive rearrangements. As stored in TCRdb, this immuneACCESS dataset retains in-frame rearrangements with V and J assigned. A fraction of the clones does not appear; measured against another copy, unresolved V genes explain less than half of the discrepancy, and the remainder lacks a known reason. V, J and clone size are those of that table, while D and trimming were read from the DNA. The sample records some 260,000 clones, 75% to 90% of which are singletons. In total, the top ten clones hold roughly a tenth of the sample.

Inclusive of the bounding cysteine and phenylalanine, the CDR3 is 15 residues long. The entry retains the CDR3 DNA only, 45 bases that are in frame from base 1. CDR1 and CDR2 (SGHDN, FVKESK) derive from the germline V gene. Trimming removed 4 bases from V and 7 bases from J; the gene matches leave 12 bases unexplained. This clone appeared a single time. Its specific antigen is unknown. No qualities accompany the bases; no much larger clone lies one base away. One collaborating source in Seattle enrolled patients while the patients were actively infected and followed the patients over time throughout the course of disease. Whole blood was collected in K2EDTA tubes by collaborating institutions according to the institutions' own protocols. For TCRbeta analysis, collaborator samples were shipped as frozen whole blood, as isolated PBMCs, or as DNA extracted from either sample type.

The sequence was collected from a woman between 65 and 79 years old with COVID-19, enrolled during active disease. Sequencing input: peripheral blood. Recombination linked TRBV14 to TRBJ2-7; TRBD1 matches 8 bases in the middle. The nucleotides are TGTGCCAGCAGCCGCGGACAGGGCGTGACGGGGGAGCAGTACTTC. It specifies CASSRGQGVTGEQYF.